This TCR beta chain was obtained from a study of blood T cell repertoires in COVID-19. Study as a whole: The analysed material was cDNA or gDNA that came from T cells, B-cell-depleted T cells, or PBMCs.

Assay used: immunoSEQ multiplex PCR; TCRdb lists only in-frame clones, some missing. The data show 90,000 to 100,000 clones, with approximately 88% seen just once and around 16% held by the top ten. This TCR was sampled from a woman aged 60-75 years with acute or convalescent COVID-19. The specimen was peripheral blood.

DNA for the CDR3: TGTGCCAGCAGCCTCGGAGGCAGAAACACCATATATTTT. This encodes CASSLGGRNTIYF. The gene calls are TRBV14 and TRBJ1-3; no firm D call. The CDR3 length is 13 residues. Trimming cost V 4 bases and J 5 bases, with 9 bases left between them. Germline CDR1 is SGHDN and CDR2 is FVKESK. Full variable domain (remainder filled in from reference TRBV14 and TRBJ1-3): EAGVTQFPSHSVIEKGQTVTLRCDPISGHDNLYWYRRVMGKEIKFLLHFVKESKQDESGMPNNRFLAERTGGTYSTLKVQPAELEDSGVYFCASSLGGRNTIYFGEGSWLTVV.